This entry features one TCR beta chain sequence. Its target is unknown. Naive CD8 cells comprised CD45RO-negative, CCR7-positively selected cells, excluding terminally differentiated effector memory CD45RA+ cells. These data originate in a study of shared clonotypes between healthy human individuals. Study-level information: Samples came from a couple of female and a few male donors aged 18 to 49. Study observations and caveats: Depth of sequencing was expected to influence donor clonotype sharing.

Trimming removed 3 bases from V and 4 bases from J, with 18 bases in between. This CDR3 spans 16 amino acids. Germline-derived CDR1 and CDR2 are LGHNA and YNFKEQ. The data were produced by immunoSEQ multiplex PCR, yet TCRdb's version contains in-frame clones alone and is incomplete. This table holds about 2.1 million clones, around 93% found once. The sequence came from a man younger than 35 in good health. Some clones in this sample may be carry-over from other donors' samples. The sequenced material came from naive CD8+ T cells from PBMCs. This chain joins TRBV4-2 and TRBJ1-2, with D possibly TRBD1 on 5 matching bases. CDR3 sequence reads: CASSHALQVSLYGYTF. The CDR3 nucleotides read TGTGCCAGCAGCCACGCCTTACAGGTGTCCCTCTATGGCTACACCTTC.